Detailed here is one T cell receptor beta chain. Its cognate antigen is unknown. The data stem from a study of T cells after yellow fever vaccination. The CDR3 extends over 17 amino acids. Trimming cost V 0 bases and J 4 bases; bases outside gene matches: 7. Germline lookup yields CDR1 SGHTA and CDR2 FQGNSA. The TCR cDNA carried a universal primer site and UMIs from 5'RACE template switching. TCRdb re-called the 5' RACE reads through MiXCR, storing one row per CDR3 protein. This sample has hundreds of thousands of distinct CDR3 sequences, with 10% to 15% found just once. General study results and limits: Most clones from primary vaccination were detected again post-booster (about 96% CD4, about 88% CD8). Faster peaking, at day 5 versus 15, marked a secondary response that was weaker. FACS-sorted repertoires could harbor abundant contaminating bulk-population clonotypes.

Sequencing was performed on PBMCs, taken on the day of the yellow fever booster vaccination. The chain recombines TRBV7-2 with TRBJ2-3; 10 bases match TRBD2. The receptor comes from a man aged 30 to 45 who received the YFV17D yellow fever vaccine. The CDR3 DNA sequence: TGTGCCAGCAGCTTAGCGGAAGCTAGCGGGAGTGCAGATACGCAGTATTTT. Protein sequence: CASSLAEASGSADTQYF.